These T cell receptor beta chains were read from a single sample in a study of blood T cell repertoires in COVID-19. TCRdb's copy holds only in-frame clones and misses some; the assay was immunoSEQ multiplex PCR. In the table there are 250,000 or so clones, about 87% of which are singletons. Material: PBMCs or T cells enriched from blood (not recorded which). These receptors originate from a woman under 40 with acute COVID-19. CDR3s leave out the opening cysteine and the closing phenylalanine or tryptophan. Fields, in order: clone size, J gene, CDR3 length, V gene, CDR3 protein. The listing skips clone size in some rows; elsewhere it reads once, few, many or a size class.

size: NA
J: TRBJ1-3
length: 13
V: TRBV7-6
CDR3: ASSTTAGSGNTIY

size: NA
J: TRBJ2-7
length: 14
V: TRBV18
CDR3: ASSSYTSGSIYEQY

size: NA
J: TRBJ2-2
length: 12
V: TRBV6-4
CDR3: ASSSDRNTGELF

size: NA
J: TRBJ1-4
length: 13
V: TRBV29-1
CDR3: SVTGTGPTNEKLF

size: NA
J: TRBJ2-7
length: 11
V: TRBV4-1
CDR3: ASSPGLVYEQY

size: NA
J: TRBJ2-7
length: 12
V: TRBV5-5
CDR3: ASSSDSLSYEQY

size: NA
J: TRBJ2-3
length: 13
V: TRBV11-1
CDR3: ASSVTTGGLDTQY

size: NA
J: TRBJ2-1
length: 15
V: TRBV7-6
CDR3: ASSSPSGAGAYNEQF

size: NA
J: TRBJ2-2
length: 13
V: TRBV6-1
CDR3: ASSELGGPTGELF

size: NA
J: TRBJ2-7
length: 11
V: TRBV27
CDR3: ASSLTNSYEQY

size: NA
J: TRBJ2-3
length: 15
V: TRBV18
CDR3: ASSPPRTGQPSDTQY

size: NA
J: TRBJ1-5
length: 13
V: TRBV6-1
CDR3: ASSERGVSNQPQH

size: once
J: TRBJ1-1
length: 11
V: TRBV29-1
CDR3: SVEGLQGAEAF

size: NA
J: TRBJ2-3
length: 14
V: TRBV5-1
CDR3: ASSVISGSKADTQY

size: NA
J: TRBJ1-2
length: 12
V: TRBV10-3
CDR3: AISESSGGYGYT

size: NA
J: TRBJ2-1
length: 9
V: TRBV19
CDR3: ASSIAGEQF

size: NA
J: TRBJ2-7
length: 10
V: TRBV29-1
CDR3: SVVTETYEQY

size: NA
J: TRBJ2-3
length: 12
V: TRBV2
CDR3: ASSVNFSTDTQY

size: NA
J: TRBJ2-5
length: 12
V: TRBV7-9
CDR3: ASSLLGGGETQY

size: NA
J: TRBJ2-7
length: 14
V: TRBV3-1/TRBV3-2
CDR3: ASSQDLGTSSYEQY

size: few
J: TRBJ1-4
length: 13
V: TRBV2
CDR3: ASSGDWDREEKLF

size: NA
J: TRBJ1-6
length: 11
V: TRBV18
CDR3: ASSPGGNSPLH

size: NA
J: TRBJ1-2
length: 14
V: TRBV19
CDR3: ASSIGGMGQGYGYT

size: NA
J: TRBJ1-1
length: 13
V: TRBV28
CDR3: ASSSRDRGLPEAF

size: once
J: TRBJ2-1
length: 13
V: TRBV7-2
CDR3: ASSLGGTGGIEQF

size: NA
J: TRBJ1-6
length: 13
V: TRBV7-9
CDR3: ASSPTMGQNSPLH

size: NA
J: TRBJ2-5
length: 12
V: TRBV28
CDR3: ASSSDRAKETQY

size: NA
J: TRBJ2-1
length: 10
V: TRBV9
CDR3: ASSVRQNEQF

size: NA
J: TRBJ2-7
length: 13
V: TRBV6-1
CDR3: ASSERGGGTYEQY

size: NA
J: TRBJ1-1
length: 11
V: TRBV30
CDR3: AWSEVMDTEAF

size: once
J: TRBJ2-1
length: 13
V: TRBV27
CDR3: ASIGVFSSYNEQF

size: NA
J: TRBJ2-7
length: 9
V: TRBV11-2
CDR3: ASSLSAKQY

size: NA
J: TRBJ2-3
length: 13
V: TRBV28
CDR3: ASSSLQRDTDTQY

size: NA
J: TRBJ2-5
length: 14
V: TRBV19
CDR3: ASKGRGLAGQETQY

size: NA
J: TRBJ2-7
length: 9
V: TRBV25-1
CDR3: ASSAYYEQY

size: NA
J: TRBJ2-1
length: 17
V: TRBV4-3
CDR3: ASSQPKPLAGGWYNEQF

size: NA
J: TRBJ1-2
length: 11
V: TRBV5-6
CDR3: ASSRGGPEGYT